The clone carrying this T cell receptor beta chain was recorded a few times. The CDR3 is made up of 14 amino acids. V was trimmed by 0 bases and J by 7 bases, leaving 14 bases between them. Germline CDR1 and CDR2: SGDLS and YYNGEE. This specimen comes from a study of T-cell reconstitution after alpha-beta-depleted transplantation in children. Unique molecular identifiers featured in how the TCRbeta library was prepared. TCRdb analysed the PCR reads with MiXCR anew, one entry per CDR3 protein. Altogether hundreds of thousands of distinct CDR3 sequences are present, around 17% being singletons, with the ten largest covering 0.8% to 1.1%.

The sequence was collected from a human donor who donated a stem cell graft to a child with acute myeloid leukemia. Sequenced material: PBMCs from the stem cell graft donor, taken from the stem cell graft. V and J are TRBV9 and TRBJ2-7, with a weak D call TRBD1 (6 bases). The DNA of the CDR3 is TGTGCCAGCAGCGTAGGACAGGTCGCGCGGGAGCAGTACTTC. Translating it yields CASSVGQVAREQYF.